Sequencing of this T cell receptor beta chain was carried out in a study of T cell repertoires in ileal Crohn's disease. Study at large: Postoperative therapy was given to about half: around eleven thiopurines, fewer than 20 anti-TNF agents. Findings and caveats of the study: Compared with non-smokers, active smokers at surgery showed more clonal expansions.

This CDR3 comprises 13 residues. Germline CDR1 SGHTA, CDR2 FQGTGA. V lost 1 base to trimming and J lost 4 bases, with 6 bases between them. Using immunoSEQ multiplex PCR, the repertoire was profiled, and TCRdb retains in-frame clones only, with some absent. Of more than 15,000 clones in the sample, roughly 85% were seen once. As regards this clone: Its target is not known.

The origin of this receptor is an adult with Crohn's disease. The chain combines TRBV7-3 with TRBJ2-3; D ambiguous. What was sequenced was ileal tissue. CDR3 in amino acids: CASSLNLADTQYF. CDR3 nucleotide sequence: TGTGCCAGCAGCTTAAACCTAGCAGATACGCAGTATTTT.